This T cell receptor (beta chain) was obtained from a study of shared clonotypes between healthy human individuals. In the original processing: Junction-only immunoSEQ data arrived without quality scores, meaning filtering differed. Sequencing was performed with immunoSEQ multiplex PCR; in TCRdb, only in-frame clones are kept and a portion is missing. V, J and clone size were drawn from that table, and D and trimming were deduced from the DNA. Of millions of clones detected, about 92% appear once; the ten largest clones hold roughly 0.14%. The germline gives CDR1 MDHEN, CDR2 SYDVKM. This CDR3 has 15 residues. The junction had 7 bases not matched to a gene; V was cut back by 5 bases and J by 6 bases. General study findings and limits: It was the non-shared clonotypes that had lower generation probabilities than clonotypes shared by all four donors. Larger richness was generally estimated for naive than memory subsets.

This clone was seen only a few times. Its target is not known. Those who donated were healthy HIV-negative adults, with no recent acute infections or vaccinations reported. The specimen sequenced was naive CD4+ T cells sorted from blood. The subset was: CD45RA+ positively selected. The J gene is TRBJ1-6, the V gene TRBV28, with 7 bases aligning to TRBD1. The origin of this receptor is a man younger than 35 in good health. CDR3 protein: CASSVRGTANSPLHF. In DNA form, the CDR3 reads TGTGCCAGCAGTGTCCGAGGGACAGCTAATTCACCCCTCCACTTT.